Here is one T cell receptor beta chain with its context. Profiling relied on immunoSEQ multiplex PCR, and the TCRdb table lists in-frame clones only, not all of them. This repertoire shows 300,000 to 400,000 clones, 88% found once; its top ten account for 6.4%. The record originates from a study of Ad26.COV2.S vaccination and SARS-CoV-2 variants. Germline lookup yields CDR1 MNHNY and CDR2 SVGAGI (reference sequence). The CDR3 extends over 14 amino acids. With 2 bases removed from V and 4 bases from J, the gap between germline ends came to 10 bases. Stated treatment: over 15 received Ad26.COV2.S at low or high dose, single or two shots; five or six received placebo; per-sample allocation not given. The study sampled participants on day 63 after the first vaccine or placebo injection.

The sample was peripheral blood, taken in a trial of Ad26.COV2.S vaccine versus placebo. The TCR sequence derives from a person between 18 and 65 years old who received the Ad26.COV2.S COVID-19 vaccine or a placebo. This chain uses TRBV6-6 with TRBJ2-3; D call uncertain. CDR3 in amino acids: CASSYPSKADTQYF. The CDR3, as DNA: TGTGCCAGCAGTTACCCGAGTAAGGCAGATACGCAGTATTTT.